This T cell receptor (beta chain) appears in the sequencing data of a study of blood T cells in healthy people across ages. Overall study results and limits: The fall in TCR beta diversity per million T cells was roughly linear with age.

Samples each had at least 6 micrograms of total RNA extracted. V gave up 5 bases and J gave up 8 bases, with 11 bases separating them. CDR3 length: 12 residues. Regarding this clonotype: Antigen specificity is unknown.

A second PCR, run for about 6 to 11 cycles, used a sample-barcoded 5' primer plus a J-beta primer mix. TCRdb re-derived calls from the 5' RACE reads in MiXCR, one entry per CDR3 protein. The data hold some 560,000 distinct CDR3 sequences, with roughly a quarter observed a single time. In addition, the sample was reused for a study of T cells of mothers and their children. From that paper: In this cohort, donors were three healthy Caucasian mothers plus their six children. Using approximately 1.5 ug per 15 ul, all extracted RNA underwent cDNA synthesis.

Material for sequencing was blood. The chain carries TRBV12-3 or TRBV12-4 and TRBJ2-3; D gene uncertain. This receptor was obtained from a boy aged 2 to 10 in good health. The CDR3 region has the DNA TGTGCCAGCAGTCTCTCCGAAGGTACGCAGTATTTT. Its protein is CASSLSEGTQYF.